This record covers a single T cell receptor (beta chain). Its target is not known. The data originate from a study of lymphopenia after photon versus proton radiotherapy. This table comes from immunoSEQ multiplex PCR, and its TCRdb copy is limited to in-frame clones, with some not included. The profile covers more than 20,000 clones, with approximately 85% appearing a single time and under 6.5% taken by the ten largest. Overall study findings and caveats: After lymphocyte nadir, photon-treated repertoires showed oligoclonal expansion, especially CD8+ Temra. Relative stability marked proton patients; photon patients lost diversity and naive cells. A bigger post-nadir fall in TCR diversity correlated inversely with survival time in deceased patients.

The V gene's germline CDR1 is SGHDN and CDR2 FVKESK. Deletions cut 2 bases from V and 6 bases from J, with 9 bases between. CDR3 length equals 13 residues. Source: peripheral blood, taken from a patient treated with photon-based radiotherapy. This clonotype was sampled from a man under 40 with gastric cancer. The V and J genes are TRBV14 and TRBJ2-3, with unresolved D. CDR3 in DNA: TGTGCCAGCAGCCAAAATCCCGCCGATACGCAGTATTTT. It translates to CASSQNPADTQYF. Drawing the rest from reference TRBV14 and TRBJ2-3, the complete variable domain is EAGVTQFPSHSVIEKGQTVTLRCDPISGHDNLYWYRRVMGKEIKFLLHFVKESKQDESGMPNNRFLAERTGGTYSTLKVQPAELEDSGVYFCASSQNPADTQYFGPGTRLTVL.